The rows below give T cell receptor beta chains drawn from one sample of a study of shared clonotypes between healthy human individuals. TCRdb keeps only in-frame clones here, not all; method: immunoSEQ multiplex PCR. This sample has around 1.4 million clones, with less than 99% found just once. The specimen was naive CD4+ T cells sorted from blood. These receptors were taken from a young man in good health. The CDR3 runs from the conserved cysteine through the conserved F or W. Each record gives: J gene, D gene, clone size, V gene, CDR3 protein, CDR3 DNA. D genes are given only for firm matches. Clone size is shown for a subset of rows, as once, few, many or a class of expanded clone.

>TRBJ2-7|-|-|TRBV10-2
CASTGLTGVYEQYF
TGCGCCAGCACCGGACTCACTGGAGTTTACGAGCAGTACTTC
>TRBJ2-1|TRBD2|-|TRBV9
CASSSRSGGASDEQFF
TGTGCCAGCAGCTCTCGTAGCGGGGGAGCCAGCGATGAGCAGTTCTTC
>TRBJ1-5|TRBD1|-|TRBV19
CASSILGTGSQPQHF
TGTGCCAGTAGTATCCTCGGGACAGGCAGTCAGCCCCAGCATTTT
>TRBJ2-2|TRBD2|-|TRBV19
CASSRTSGSITGELFF
TGTGCCAGTAGTAGAACTAGCGGGAGTATCACCGGGGAGCTGTTTTTT
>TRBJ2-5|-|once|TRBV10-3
CATQSGTVYQETQYF
TGTGCCACGCAATCCGGGACGGTGTACCAAGAGACCCAGTACTTC
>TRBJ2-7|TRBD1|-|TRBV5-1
CASRAGTGSNEQYF
TGCGCCAGCAGGGCAGGGACAGGGTCCAACGAGCAGTACTTC
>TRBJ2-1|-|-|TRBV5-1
CASSLGYSRDPSREQFF
TGCGCCAGCAGCTTGGGCTACTCCCGGGACCCATCACGGGAGCAGTTCTTC
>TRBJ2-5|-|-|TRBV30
CAWSESLTIKETQYF
TGTGCCTGGAGCGAATCGCTAACTATAAAAGAGACCCAGTACTTC
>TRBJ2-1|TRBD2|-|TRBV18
CASSPTGGDNEQFF
TGTGCCAGCTCACCGACGGGAGGGGACAATGAGCAGTTCTTC
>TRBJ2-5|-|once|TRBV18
CASSPAGMGETQYF
TGTGCCAGCTCACCCGCTGGGATGGGAGAGACCCAGTACTTC
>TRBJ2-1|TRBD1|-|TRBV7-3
CASSRDRDPNEQFF
TGTGCCAGTAGCCGGGACAGGGATCCCAATGAGCAGTTCTTC
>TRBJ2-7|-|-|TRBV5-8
CASSFRALTYEQYF
TGTGCCAGCAGCTTCCGGGCCTTAACCTACGAGCAGTACTTC
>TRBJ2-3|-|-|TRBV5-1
CASSLDAGRRLDTQYF
TGCGCCAGCAGCTTGGATGCGGGCAGGAGGTTAGATACGCAGTATTTT
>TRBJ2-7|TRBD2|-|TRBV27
CASSPRGLAAYEQYF
TGTGCCAGCAGTCCACGCGGACTAGCGGCCTACGAGCAGTACTTC
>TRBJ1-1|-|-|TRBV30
CAWSVRVQGAEAFF
TGTGCCTGGAGTGTCAGGGTTCAGGGCGCTGAAGCTTTCTTT
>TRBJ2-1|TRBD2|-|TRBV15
CATSRGGLAGRMSNEQFF
TGTGCCACCAGCAGGGGGGGACTAGCGGGAAGGATGAGCAATGAGCAGTTCTTC
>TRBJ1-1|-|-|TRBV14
CASSQGPFEAFF
TGTGCCAGCAGCCAAGGACCGTTTGAAGCTTTCTTT
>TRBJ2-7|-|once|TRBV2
CASNDRLAHQNEQYF
TGTGCCAGCAATGATCGGCTAGCGCACCAAAACGAGCAGTACTTC
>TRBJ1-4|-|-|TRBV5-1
CASSFGPGGSNEKLFF
TGCGCCAGCAGCTTCGGGCCCGGGGGCAGTAATGAAAAACTGTTTTTT
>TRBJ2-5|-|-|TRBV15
CATSRGLEFETQYF
TGTGCCACCAGCAGAGGACTAGAATTTGAGACCCAGTACTTC
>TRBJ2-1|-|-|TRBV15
CATRLGSYNEQFF
TGTGCCACCAGGCTCGGGAGCTACAATGAGCAGTTCTTC
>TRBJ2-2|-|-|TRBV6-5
CASSYSKTNTGELFF
TGTGCCAGCAGTTACTCTAAAACGAACACCGGGGAGCTGTTTTTT
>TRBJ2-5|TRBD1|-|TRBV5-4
CASTPSHETGGLKTQYF
TGTGCCAGCACCCCCTCACACGAGACAGGGGGCTTGAAGACCCAGTACTTC
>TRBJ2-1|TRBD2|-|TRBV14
CASSSRTSGLSSYNEQFF
TGTGCCAGCAGCTCACGGACTAGCGGGCTTAGCTCCTACAATGAGCAGTTCTTC
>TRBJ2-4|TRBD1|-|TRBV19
CASAPHRGDKNIQYF
TGTGCCAGTGCCCCCCACAGGGGGGACAAAAACATTCAGTACTTC
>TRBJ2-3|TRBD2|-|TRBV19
CASSILAGGSTDTQYF
TGTGCCAGTAGTATACTAGCGGGAGGGAGCACAGATACGCAGTATTTT